Sequencing of this TCR beta chain was carried out in a study of cytomegalovirus exposure and HLA in healthy donors. At the level of the study: There were about 86 million unique TCRs (from HLA-typed donors) in an early data release. Findings and limits, study-wide: The authors judged a highly shared variant cluster likely a sequencing artifact.

V lost 6 bases and J 1 base, leaving 9 bases between the germline ends. CDR1 and CDR2 from the germline V gene are SNHLY and FYNNEI. The CDR3 extends over 13 amino acids. The PCR made use of 60 Vbeta and 13 Jbeta primers. Clones were read by immunoSEQ multiplex PCR, and TCRdb kept only the in-frame ones, dropping some. The sample records about 80,000 clones, approximately 62% being singletons. This clone was observed a few times. Its antigen is unknown. The TCR was taken from a male donor in good health and CMV-seropositive. The sample taken for sequencing was PBMCs. The chain employs TRBV2 and TRBJ1-1, with a possible D match to TRBD1 (6 bases). As DNA, the CDR3 is TGTGCCAGCAGAGAACAGGGGAACACTGAAGCTTTCTTT. It is translated as CASREQGNTEAFF.